Listed below are T cell receptor beta chains from one sample, sequenced in a study of T cell responses to AZD1222 COVID-19 vaccine. The table came from immunoSEQ multiplex PCR; TCRdb's copy has only in-frame clones and leaves some out. Of 150,000 to 200,000 clones listed, 85% to 95% are singletons. Sequenced here: peripheral blood, sampled 28 days after the second dose of the MenACWY control vaccine. The receptors stem from an adult who received the MenACWY meningococcal vaccine as a control. Each CDR3 is given with its conserved first and last residue. A D gene is named only where the DNA matches it firmly. Clone size is shown for a subset of rows, as once, few, many or a class of expanded clone.

j_call,d_call,v_call,clone_size,cdr3_aa,cdr3_nt
TRBJ2-2,.,TRBV18,once,CASSPLTGSQYSGELFF,TGTGCCAGCTCACCGCTCACCGGGAGCCAATATTCCGGGGAGCTGTTTTTT
TRBJ2-2,.,TRBV12-5,.,CASGFLSGFTGELFF,TGTGCTAGTGGTTTTTTATCGGGGTTCACCGGGGAGCTGTTTTTT
TRBJ1-2,.,TRBV7-8,once,CASSPGGSWNGYTF,TGTGCCAGCAGCCCAGGCGGGAGTTGGAATGGCTACACCTTC
TRBJ2-3,.,TRBV20-1,.,CSASAWGLESTDTQYF,TGCAGTGCTAGTGCGTGGGGGCTGGAAAGCACAGATACGCAGTATTTT
TRBJ2-2,.,TRBV7-8,.,CASSLGPYTGELFF,TGTGCCAGCAGCTTAGGTCCCTACACCGGGGAGCTGTTTTTT
TRBJ2-7,.,TRBV3-1/TRBV3-2,.,CASSHKRRGGTYEQYF,TGTGCCAGCAGCCATAAGCGTAGGGGGGGAACCTACGAGCAGTACTTC
TRBJ1-5,TRBD1,TRBV19,.,CASSPTGVQPQHF,TGTGCCAGTAGTCCTACAGGGGTCCAGCCCCAGCATTTT
TRBJ1-5,TRBD1,TRBV6-5,.,CASRPGQGGNQPQHF,TGTGCCAGCAGGCCGGGACAGGGTGGAAATCAGCCCCAGCATTTT
TRBJ1-5,TRBD1,TRBV5-1,.,CASSFSGTVNQPQHF,TGCGCCAGCAGCTTCTCCGGGACAGTTAATCAGCCCCAGCATTTT
TRBJ1-3,.,TRBV30,.,CAWSGPGLLRGDTIYF,TGTGCCTGGAGTGGGCCGGGACTACTACGCGGGGACACCATATATTTT
TRBJ2-5,TRBD1,TRBV5-8,.,CASSFDRGLGTQYF,TGTGCCAGCAGCTTCGACAGGGGGCTTGGGACCCAGTACTTC
TRBJ2-1,TRBD1,TRBV18,once,CASSPPGDRTYNEQFF,TGTGCCAGCTCACCACCGGGGGACAGGACCTACAATGAGCAGTTCTTC
TRBJ2-3,.,TRBV11-3,.,CASSVSQSDTQYF,TGTGCCAGCAGCGTAAGCCAGTCGGATACGCAGTATTTT
TRBJ1-2,.,TRBV14,.,CASSSKPQLPANYGYTF,TGTGCCAGCAGTTCCAAGCCCCAACTCCCCGCTAACTATGGCTACACCTTC
TRBJ2-2,.,TRBV7-3,.,CASSLSPGTGELFF,TGTGCCAGCAGCCTATCCCCGGGGACCGGGGAGCTGTTTTTT
TRBJ1-1,.,TRBV5-1,once,CASRSGGKEGTEAFF,TGCGCCAGCAGGTCGGGCGGGAAGGAGGGCACTGAAGCTTTCTTT
TRBJ2-7,.,TRBV20-1,once,CSASAVRDTYEQYF,TGCAGTGCTAGTGCGGTTCGGGATACCTACGAGCAGTACTTC
TRBJ1-1,.,TRBV5-6,.,CASTSVGGTMNTEAFF,TGTGCCAGCACCTCAGTTGGGGGGACAATGAACACTGAAGCTTTCTTT
TRBJ1-2,.,TRBV4-2,.,CASSQDSYGYTF,TGTGCCAGCAGCCAAGACAGCTATGGCTACACCTTC
TRBJ1-2,.,TRBV19,.,CASSISTGGHRRYTF,TGTGCCAGTAGTATTAGTACAGGCGGCCACCGTCGCTACACCTTC
TRBJ1-6,TRBD1,TRBV30,.,CAWSPRTGNNSPLHF,TGTGCCTGGAGTCCCCGGACAGGGAACAATTCACCCCTCCACTTT
TRBJ2-5,TRBD2,TRBV5-1,once,CASSLVKRTSGDQETQYF,TGCGCCAGCAGCTTGGTCAAGAGGACTAGCGGGGACCAAGAGACCCAGTACTTC
TRBJ2-7,.,TRBV7-6,.,CASSLSSGRSYEQYF,TGTGCCAGCAGCTTAAGTTCAGGGCGCTCCTACGAGCAGTACTTC
TRBJ2-1,.,TRBV9,.,CASSSLANEQFF,TGTGCCAGCAGCAGTCTGGCTAATGAGCAGTTCTTC
TRBJ1-1,.,TRBV18,.,CASSPPGNTEAFF,TGTGCCAGCTCACCACCGGGGAACACTGAAGCTTTCTTT
TRBJ2-7,.,TRBV5-1,.,CASSLVSGTTYEQYF,TGCGCCAGCAGCTTGGTATCAGGGACAACGTACGAGCAGTACTTC
TRBJ1-1,TRBD1,TRBV6-5,.,CASRLDRLGTEAFF,TGTGCCAGCAGATTGGACAGGTTGGGCACTGAAGCTTTCTTT
TRBJ2-5,TRBD1,TRBV5-8,once,CASSSGQGGRQTQYF,TGTGCCAGCAGCTCCGGACAGGGGGGACGGCAGACCCAGTACTTC
TRBJ1-1,.,TRBV25-1,.,CASSDPGATEAFF,TGTGCCAGCAGTGACCCTGGGGCAACTGAAGCTTTCTTT
TRBJ2-5,.,TRBV5-1,.,CASSLGGGRIETQYF,TGCGCCAGCAGCTTGGGAGGGGGGCGCATAGAGACCCAGTACTTC
TRBJ2-5,.,TRBV29-1,.,CSEGTARKETQYF,TGCAGCGAAGGGACCGCCAGAAAAGAGACCCAGTACTTC
TRBJ2-3,TRBD2,TRBV28,.,CASVQRGIGDTQYF,TGTGCCAGCGTTCAGCGGGGGATAGGAGATACGCAGTATTTT
TRBJ1-2,.,TRBV2,.,CASSEGISLNYGYTF,TGTGCCAGCAGTGAAGGGATCTCCCTAAACTATGGCTACACCTTC
TRBJ1-2,.,TRBV30,.,CAWSVQALANYGYTF,TGTGCCTGGAGTGTACAGGCGCTAGCTAACTATGGCTACACCTTC
TRBJ1-1,.,TRBV4-2,few,CASSPTGAMNTEAFF,TGTGCCAGCAGCCCGACCGGGGCAATGAACACTGAAGCTTTCTTT
TRBJ1-1,.,TRBV18,once,CASSPGQHNTEAFF,TGTGCCAGCTCCCCCGGACAGCACAACACTGAAGCTTTCTTT
TRBJ2-7,TRBD1,TRBV5-4,.,CASSSRQGPSYEQYF,TGTGCCAGCAGCTCCCGACAGGGGCCCTCCTACGAGCAGTACTTC
TRBJ1-5,.,TRBV28,.,CASSLLNQPQHF,TGTGCCAGCAGTTTATTAAATCAGCCCCAGCATTTT
TRBJ1-2,.,TRBV27,.,CASSFLGNLGYTF,TGTGCCAGCAGTTTTCTTGGGAACCTCGGCTACACCTTC
TRBJ1-2,TRBD1,TRBV7-9,few,CASSLTGSGYTF,TGTGCCAGCAGCTTGACAGGGTCTGGCTACACCTTC
TRBJ2-2,TRBD2,TRBV6-2/TRBV6-3,.,CASSYRGLAGGPNTGELFF,TGTGCCAGCAGTTACCGTGGACTAGCGGGGGGACCGAACACCGGGGAGCTGTTTTTT
TRBJ2-5,TRBD1,TRBV5-4,.,CASSLGTGGRETQYF,TGTGCCAGCAGCTTGGGGACAGGGGGCCGAGAGACCCAGTACTTC
TRBJ1-1,.,TRBV18,.,CASSPRGREWSRAFF,TGTGCCAGCTCACCCCGGGGCAGGGAGTGGAGCAGGGCTTTCTTT
TRBJ1-6,.,TRBV7-8,.,CASSLAQVGNSPLHF,TGTGCCAGCAGCTTAGCGCAGGTGGGGAATTCACCCCTCCACTTT
TRBJ1-1,.,TRBV9,once,CASSAFRDMNTEAFF,TGTGCCAGCAGCGCTTTCAGGGACATGAACACTGAAGCTTTCTTT
TRBJ2-5,TRBD2,TRBV30,.,CARGRETQYF,TGTGCCCGCGGGAGGGAGACCCAGTACTTC